These T cell receptor beta chains were read from a single sample in a study of regulatory T cells in long-lasting Graves disease. Each CDR3 protein is one row after TCRdb ran MiXCR on the multiplex PCR reads. The table has some 250,000 distinct CDR3 sequences, over 20% seen once. The starting material was peripheral blood mononuclear cells (PBMCs), obtained at new diagnosis, from a patient treated with antithyroid drugs. The receptors were sampled from a female donor with Graves disease. Both conserved end residues are part of each CDR3. Each record gives: D gene, V gene, clone size, J gene, CDR3 DNA, CDR3 protein. A D gene is named only where the DNA matches it firmly. Clone size is stated in some rows and not others, as once, few, many or a class when expanded.

TRBD1	TRBV2	-	TRBJ1-2	TGTGCCAGCAGAACCGGGACAGGGGGTTATGGCTACACCTTC	CASRTGTGGYGYTF
-	TRBV11-2	many	TRBJ2-3	TGTGCCAGCAGCCCAAGGGGGGCCATGGGGGGTACGCAGTATTTT	CASSPRGAMGGTQYF
TRBD1	TRBV28	-	TRBJ1-5	TGTGCCAGCAGGACCTGGACAGGGGCCCGCCTAGCCCAGCATTTT	CASRTWTGARLAQHF
TRBD2	TRBV11-2	-	TRBJ2-5	TGTGCCAGCAGCCCTAGCGGGAGGGCCGCCGAGACCCAGTACTTC	CASSPSGRAAETQYF
-	TRBV27	many	TRBJ2-7	TGTGCCAGCAGTCCCCGGGACACCACCTACGAGCAGTACTTC	CASSPRDTTYEQYF
-	TRBV18	many	TRBJ1-5	TGTGCCAGCTCAGCAGCGGCGAGCAATCAGCCCCAGCATTTT	CASSAAASNQPQHF
-	TRBV7-9	few	TRBJ2-5	TGTGCCAGCAGCTTAGTGGTGGGAACAGAGACCCAGTACTTC	CASSLVVGTETQYF
TRBD1	TRBV9	many	TRBJ2-7	TGTGCCAGCAGCCAAGGGGACAGTGTATCCCTCGAGCAGTACTTC	CASSQGDSVSLEQYF
-	TRBV7-2	many	TRBJ2-5	TGTGCCAGCAGCTTACTTGGGCCTACGGACTTC	CASSLLGPTDF
TRBD2	TRBV7-2	once	TRBJ2-3	TGTGCCAGCAGCTTCGGGACTAGCGGGAGACCAGATACGCAGTATTTT	CASSFGTSGRPDTQYF
TRBD2	TRBV11-2	many	TRBJ2-5	TGTGCCAGCAGCTCCGCGGGGGGCTACTCAATACAAGAGACCCAGTACTTC	CASSSAGGYSIQETQYF
-	TRBV7-2	once	TRBJ2-3	TGTGCCAGCAGCTTAGTGTATGGCAGGAATACGCAGTATTTT	CASSLVYGRNTQYF
TRBD1	TRBV18	many	TRBJ2-7	TGTGCCAGCTCGTACATGCTTCCGGGACAGGGGAGCTCCTACGAGCAGTACTTC	CASSYMLPGQGSSYEQYF
-	TRBV14	once	TRBJ1-4	TGTGCCAGCAGCCAATTCCTCGGCAACCGACTCGAAAAACTGTTTTTT	CASSQFLGNRLEKLFF
-	TRBV19	many	TRBJ2-5	TGTGCCAGCAGCTTTTCCGGGGGCCAAGAGACCCAGTACTTC	CASSFSGGQETQYF
-	TRBV28	-	TRBJ1-1	TGTGCCAGCAGCTTTACCCCCCAGGGAATCGCTTTCTTT	CASSFTPQGIAFF
-	TRBV6-1	many	TRBJ2-6	TGTGCCAGCACCCAGGGGAGGGGGACGGCTGGGGCCAACGTCCTGACTTTC	CASTQGRGTAGANVLTF
-	TRBV20-1	many	TRBJ1-5	TGCAGTGCTAGAGCCGGGGATCAGCCCCAGCATTTT	CSARAGDQPQHF
TRBD2	TRBV11-2	-	TRBJ2-1	TGTGCCAAAGCGGGGGGGCAAAATGAGCAGTTCTTC	CAKAGGQNEQFF
TRBD1	TRBV9	-	TRBJ2-2	TGTGCCAGCAGCGCGGGACAGGGCCTTAACACCGGGGAGCTGTTTTTT	CASSAGQGLNTGELFF
TRBD2	TRBV19	few	TRBJ2-1	TGTGCCAGCAGCTGGGACTATAAATACAATGAGCAGTTCTTC	CASSWDYKYNEQFF
-	TRBV2	many	TRBJ2-5	TGTGCCAGCAGTGACCGCCGCGGTCAAGAGACCCAGTACTTC	CASSDRRGQETQYF
TRBD2	TRBV13	-	TRBJ2-7	TGTGCCAGCAGCTTGGGACTAGCGGGCGACTTCAGCTACGAGCAGTACTTC	CASSLGLAGDFSYEQYF
-	TRBV30	-	TRBJ2-7	TGTGCCTGGAGTGTAGGGACAACCTACGAGCAGTACTTC	CAWSVGTTYEQYF
-	TRBV7-2	many	TRBJ2-5	TGTGCCAGCAGCTTGGTCCCAGCGGAGACCCAGTACTTC	CASSLVPAETQYF
-	TRBV5-6	few	TRBJ1-1	TGTGCCAGCAGCGCAGGGAAACTACTAAACACTGAAGCTTTCTTT	CASSAGKLLNTEAFF
TRBD2	TRBV20-1	many	TRBJ2-7	TGCAGTGCGAATCCTACAGCGGGAGGGACCTACGAGCAGTACTTC	CSANPTAGGTYEQYF
TRBD2	TRBV6-1	many	TRBJ2-1	TGTGCCAGCAGAGATAGCGGGAGCACGGATGAGCAGTTCTTC	CASRDSGSTDEQFF
-	TRBV2	-	TRBJ1-6	TGTGCCAGCAGTGGGACAGAAGTTAATTCACCCCCCCACTTT	CASSGTEVNSPPHF
-	TRBV7-2	-	TRBJ2-7	TGTGCCAGCAGGCGAGCCGGGACGGGATACGAGCAGTACTTC	CASRRAGTGYEQYF
-	TRBV10-2	-	TRBJ2-5	TGCGCCAGCAGTGAGTCGACGGTCCATACCCAGTACTTC	CASSESTVHTQYF
TRBD2	TRBV5-1	few	TRBJ2-2	TGCGCCAGCAGCTTAGCGGGAGGACTTTCCGGGGAGCTGTTTTTT	CASSLAGGLSGELFF
TRBD2	TRBV7-2	many	TRBJ2-5	TGTGCCAGCAGACAACGGGCTAGCGGGAATACAGAGACCCAGTACTTC	CASRQRASGNTETQYF
-	TRBV7-6	many	TRBJ1-1	TGTGCCAGCAGCTTGGGGGGCTTGACCACTGAAGCTTTCTTT	CASSLGGLTTEAFF
-	TRBV9	many	TRBJ2-7	TGTGCCAGCAGCGTAGACCCCACTGCTTACGAGCAGTACTTC	CASSVDPTAYEQYF
-	TRBV20-1	-	TRBJ1-1	TGCAGTGCTCAACAGGATATGAACACTGAAGCTTTCTTT	CSAQQDMNTEAFF
-	TRBV20-1	many	TRBJ2-2	TGCAGTGCTAGAGCCACAGCGAACACCGGGGAGCTGTTTTTT	CSARATANTGELFF
-	TRBV12-3/TRBV12-4	-	TRBJ2-2	TGTGCCAACAGTTTAGGGGGAACCGGGGAGCTGTTTTTT	CANSLGGTGELFF
TRBD2	TRBV20-1	many	TRBJ2-1	TGCAGTGCGACGACTAGCGGGAGCTCGTATGAGCAGTTCTTC	CSATTSGSSYEQFF
-	TRBV28	many	TRBJ2-7	TGTGCCAGCAGTTTCCTGCACCGCAAGGGTGAGCAGTACTTC	CASSFLHRKGEQYF
TRBD2	TRBV6-4	-	TRBJ2-1	TGTGCCAGCAGCCCGGTGGCCGGGGGGGGCAATGAGCAGTTCTTC	CASSPVAGGGNEQFF
TRBD1	TRBV10-3	many	TRBJ2-3	TGTGCCATCAGGGGGGACAGAAACACAGATACGCAGTATTTT	CAIRGDRNTDTQYF
-	TRBV28	many	TRBJ2-1	TGTGCCAGCAGTTCTACGTCCGGGACGGGACCCTACAATGAGCAGTTCTTC	CASSSTSGTGPYNEQFF
TRBD1	TRBV3-1	many	TRBJ1-1	TGTGCCAGCAGCCGGGACAGGGGGGAGGCTTTCTTT	CASSRDRGEAFF
-	TRBV2	many	TRBJ2-1	TGTGCCAGCTCCTCCAATTCGGGGCCAGAGGGGTTCTTC	CASSSNSGPEGFF
-	TRBV2	many	TRBJ2-1	TGTGCCAGTGTACCTCGGGACTCTTCCTACAATGAGCAGTTCTTC	CASVPRDSSYNEQFF
TRBD1	TRBV2	many	TRBJ1-6	TGTGCCAGCGGACTTTCGGACAGGGGGCAGAGATCACCCCTCCACTTT	CASGLSDRGQRSPLHF
TRBD1	TRBV6-1	many	TRBJ1-1	TGTGCCAGCAGAAGACAGGGCATGACTGAAGCTTTCTTT	CASRRQGMTEAFF
-	TRBV20-1	many	TRBJ1-1	TGCAGTGCTAGAGGGGGCGCGGAAACTGAAGCTTTCTTT	CSARGGAETEAFF
TRBD1	TRBV28	many	TRBJ2-7	TGTGCCAGCAGTCCGGGACAGGGGGTCTACGAGCAGTACTTC	CASSPGQGVYEQYF
-	TRBV7-9	few	TRBJ2-5	TGTGCCAGCAGCCCCCCGGGTAGCGACCAAGAGACCCAGTACTTC	CASSPPGSDQETQYF
TRBD1	TRBV11-3	many	TRBJ2-4	TGTGCCAGCAGCCCCGACAGGGGAATAGCCAAAAACATTCAGTACTTC	CASSPDRGIAKNIQYF
-	TRBV27	many	TRBJ1-5	TGTGCCAGCAGTTTCCTCCAGGGGCCCCAGCATTTT	CASSFLQGPQHF
TRBD2	TRBV20-1	many	TRBJ2-5	TGCAGTGCTAACGCCCGACTAGCGGGGACACTGGAGACCCAGTACTTC	CSANARLAGTLETQYF
-	TRBV7-2	many	TRBJ1-5	TGTGCCAGCAGCCGGCTGGGGGGCAATCAGCCCCAGCATTTC	CASSRLGGNQPQHF
-	TRBV30	many	TRBJ1-5	TGTGCCTGGAGTGTGGGCAGCTCGGAGCCCCAGCATTTT	CAWSVGSSEPQHF
-	TRBV11-1	many	TRBJ2-7	TGTGCCAGCAGCCTCGGACACCTCTCCTACGAGCAGTACTTC	CASSLGHLSYEQYF
-	TRBV6-2/TRBV6-3	-	TRBJ2-1	TGTGCCAGCAGAACGGGGACCAGCGATGAGCAGTTCTTC	CASRTGTSDEQFF
TRBD1	TRBV11-3	many	TRBJ2-1	TGTGCCAGCAGCGTGGACAGGTACAATGAGCAGTTCTTC	CASSVDRYNEQFF
-	TRBV10-3	many	TRBJ1-1	TGTGCCATCACCGGACGTCAGAACACTGAAGCTTTCTTT	CAITGRQNTEAFF